Included here is one T cell receptor (beta chain) sequence, with context. What it recognizes is unknown. This specimen comes from a study of long-term antiretroviral therapy in people with HIV. Study-level background: First collections came about a decade before the 2015 immediate-ART recommendation.

Study outcomes and limitations: The study collected blood between 2004 and 2017, possibly under older ART regimens. Once patients were on ART, diversity went higher but still fell short of transplant donor controls.

Investigators performed immunoSEQ version v3.0 at survey level. Sequencing set out to capture roughly 40,000-55,000 T-cell genomes per sample. Libraries were prepared by immunoSEQ multiplex PCR; TCRdb keeps only in-frame clonotypes and omits some of them. Of 45,000 or so clones listed, around 93% are singletons. The CDR3 extends over 15 amino acids. V shed 6 bases and J 1 base; nucleotides not matched to a gene: 8. Germline CDR1 and CDR2: MRHNA and SNTAGT. V usage is TRBV6-4 and J usage is TRBJ1-1; 7 positions agree with TRBD1. The receptor's source is a man aged 25 to 40 with HIV. The material was unsorted PBMCs, obtained 9.2 years after starting antiretroviral therapy. CDR3 sequence (DNA): TGTGCCAGCAGCTCAGTAGCAGGGGGGAACACTGAAGCTTTCTTT. Residues: CASSSVAGGNTEAFF.